The rows below give T cell receptor beta chains drawn from one sample of a study of Ad26.COV2.S vaccination and SARS-CoV-2 variants. Repertoires were generated with immunoSEQ multiplex PCR, while TCRdb's copy carries only in-frame clones and drops some. The table includes roughly 240,000 clones, approximately 88% detected once. Sequenced material: peripheral blood, taken in a trial of Ad26.COV2.S vaccine versus placebo. The receptor set was obtained from a person aged 18 to 59 who received the Ad26.COV2.S COVID-19 vaccine or a placebo. The CDR3 runs from the conserved cysteine through the conserved F or W. Each record gives: CDR3 protein, CDR3 DNA, V gene, J gene, clone size, D gene. D genes are given only for firm matches. Some rows have no size entry. The others give once, few or many, or a class for an expanded clone.

CDR3: CATSSTGQGHQPQHF; DNA: TGTGCCACCAGTTCAACGGGACAGGGACATCAGCCCCAGCATTTT; V: TRBV24-1; J: TRBJ1-5; size: NA; D: TRBD1
CDR3: CASSKQVGTGELFF; DNA: TGTGCCAGCAGTAAACAGGTTGGCACCGGGGAGCTGTTTTTT; V: TRBV6-5; J: TRBJ2-2; size: many; D: NA
CDR3: CASSPGQGINSPLHF; DNA: TGTGCCAGCAGCCCGGGACAGGGAATCAATTCACCCCTCCACTTT; V: TRBV6-5; J: TRBJ1-6; size: NA; D: TRBD1
CDR3: CASSIPGGGYGYTF; DNA: TGTGCCAGTAGTATCCCCGGGGGCGGCTATGGCTACACCTTC; V: TRBV19; J: TRBJ1-2; size: NA; D: NA
CDR3: CASSLPGRARVGELFF; DNA: TGCGCCAGCAGCCTTCCCGGGAGGGCGAGGGTCGGGGAGCTGTTTTTT; V: TRBV5-1; J: TRBJ2-2; size: NA; D: TRBD2
CDR3: CASSSGGLMTQYF; DNA: TGTGCCAGCAGTTCAGGGGGCCTAATGACGCAGTATTTT; V: TRBV28; J: TRBJ2-3; size: NA; D: TRBD1
CDR3: CASSPDGQGYEQYF; DNA: TGTGCCAGCAGCCCAGACGGACAGGGCTACGAGCAGTACTTC; V: TRBV6-4; J: TRBJ2-7; size: NA; D: TRBD1
CDR3: CSVGVGQKFF; DNA: TGCAGCGTTGGGGTAGGTCAGAAGTTCTTC; V: TRBV29-1; J: TRBJ2-1; size: NA; D: NA
CDR3: CASRQLAGGDTQYF; DNA: TGTGCCAGCAGACAACTAGCGGGGGGAGATACGCAGTATTTT; V: TRBV6-6; J: TRBJ2-3; size: NA; D: TRBD2
CDR3: CASSITGGGSQYF; DNA: TGTGCCAGTAGTATAACAGGGGGCGGTTCGCAGTACTTC; V: TRBV19; J: TRBJ2-7; size: NA; D: TRBD1
CDR3: CASSSRQGNSPLHF; DNA: TGTGCCAGCAGTTCTCGACAGGGTAATTCACCCCTCCACTTT; V: TRBV6-6; J: TRBJ1-6; size: NA; D: TRBD1
CDR3: CASSHGTGEGSPLHF; DNA: TGTGCCAGCAGCCACGGGACAGGGGAGGGGTCACCCCTCCACTTT; V: TRBV6-2/TRBV6-3; J: TRBJ1-6; size: NA; D: TRBD1
CDR3: CASSLSGDQPQHF; DNA: TGCGCCAGCAGCTTGTCAGGGGATCAGCCCCAGCATTTT; V: TRBV5-1; J: TRBJ1-5; size: NA; D: NA
CDR3: CASSEQAGGLSYNEQFF; DNA: TGTGCCAGCAGTGAACAAGCGGGGGGCCTCTCCTACAATGAGCAGTTCTTC; V: TRBV6-1; J: TRBJ2-1; size: once; D: TRBD2
CDR3: CASSLVNRGYGYTF; DNA: TGTGCCAGCAGCTTAGTAAACAGAGGCTATGGCTACACCTTC; V: TRBV7-8; J: TRBJ1-2; size: once; D: NA
CDR3: CASSPPTGTTRYNEQFF; DNA: TGTGCCAGCAGCCCTCCGACCGGGACTACTCGATACAATGAGCAGTTCTTC; V: TRBV6-2/TRBV6-3; J: TRBJ2-1; size: NA; D: TRBD2
CDR3: CASSLTSGAYGYTF; DNA: TGTGCCAGCAGCTTAACCTCGGGGGCCTATGGCTACACCTTC; V: TRBV7-8; J: TRBJ1-2; size: NA; D: NA
CDR3: CASSYGGLNQPQHF; DNA: TGTGCCAGCAGTTACGGAGGGCTCAATCAGCCCCAGCATTTT; V: TRBV6-5; J: TRBJ1-5; size: once; D: NA
CDR3: CASSAGQLYYNSPLHF; DNA: TGTGCCAGCAGCGCGGGACAGTTGTACTATAATTCACCCCTCCACTTT; V: TRBV9; J: TRBJ1-6; size: NA; D: TRBD1
CDR3: CASSRPTSGGAYNEQFF; DNA: TGTGCCAGTAGTAGACCTACTAGCGGGGGGGCGTACAATGAGCAGTTCTTC; V: TRBV19; J: TRBJ2-1; size: NA; D: TRBD2
CDR3: CASSWGLGEKLFF; DNA: TGTGCCAGCAGCTGGGGGCTAGGTGAAAAACTGTTTTTT; V: TRBV11-2; J: TRBJ1-4; size: NA; D: NA
CDR3: CASSLMDWGTGELFF; DNA: TGCGCCAGCAGCTTGATGGATTGGGGCACCGGGGAGCTGTTTTTT; V: TRBV5-1; J: TRBJ2-2; size: NA; D: NA
CDR3: CASSLSGTSYGYTF; DNA: TGTGCCAGCAGTTTATCTGGGACGAGCTATGGCTACACCTTC; V: TRBV27; J: TRBJ1-2; size: NA; D: NA
CDR3: CASTRTDSSYEQYF; DNA: TGTGCCAGCACCCGGACCGATAGCTCCTACGAGCAGTACTTC; V: TRBV18; J: TRBJ2-7; size: NA; D: NA
CDR3: CASTNQGGRDIQYF; DNA: TGTGCCAGCACTAACCAGGGAGGGAGGGACATTCAGTACTTC; V: TRBV28; J: TRBJ2-4; size: NA; D: TRBD2
CDR3: CASSPILQGNTDTQYF; DNA: TGTGCCAGCTCACCAATACTACAGGGAAACACAGATACGCAGTATTTT; V: TRBV18; J: TRBJ2-3; size: NA; D: NA
CDR3: CASSLIHVGRVSNQPQHF; DNA: TGTGCCAGCAGCTTAATACATGTGGGCCGCGTATCCAATCAGCCCCAGCATTTT; V: TRBV7-3; J: TRBJ1-5; size: NA; D: NA
CDR3: CASSLGEGYTF; DNA: TGTGCCAGCAGTTTAGGGGAGGGCTACACCTTC; V: TRBV28; J: TRBJ1-2; size: NA; D: NA
CDR3: CASRPALRQAWTQYF; DNA: TGTGCCAGCAGACCCGCATTGAGACAGGCTTGGACGCAGTATTTT; V: TRBV6-5; J: TRBJ2-3; size: NA; D: NA
CDR3: CAITSGTPVTGELFF; DNA: TGTGCCATCACCTCCGGGACCCCCGTCACCGGGGAGCTGTTTTTT; V: TRBV10-3; J: TRBJ2-2; size: once; D: NA
CDR3: CASSYLGTDTQYF; DNA: TGTGCCAGCAGTTATCTGGGTACAGATACGCAGTATTTT; V: TRBV6-6; J: TRBJ2-3; size: NA; D: NA
CDR3: CASSAPGLTTGELFF; DNA: TGTGCCAGCAGCGCACCGGGACTCACCACCGGGGAGCTGTTTTTT; V: TRBV9; J: TRBJ2-2; size: NA; D: NA
CDR3: CASSLSTASNQPQHF; DNA: TGTGCCAGCAGTTTATCGACTGCTAGCAATCAGCCCCAGCATTTT; V: TRBV27; J: TRBJ1-5; size: NA; D: NA
CDR3: CARRGEASNTEAFF; DNA: TGTGCCCGGAGGGGGGAGGCGTCGAACACTGAAGCTTTCTTT; V: TRBV30; J: TRBJ1-1; size: NA; D: NA
CDR3: CASSPVLNSPLHF; DNA: TGTGCCAGCAGCCCAGTCCTGAATTCACCCCTCCACTTT; V: TRBV7-8; J: TRBJ1-6; size: NA; D: NA
CDR3: CASSTGTRSSYEQYF; DNA: TGTGCCAGCAGTACCGGGACCAGGAGCTCCTACGAGCAGTACTTC; V: TRBV6-2/TRBV6-3; J: TRBJ2-7; size: NA; D: NA
CDR3: CASSYSRLVGDNEQFF; DNA: TGTGCCAGCAGTTACTCGAGGTTAGTAGGGGACAATGAGCAGTTCTTC; V: TRBV6-2/TRBV6-3; J: TRBJ2-1; size: NA; D: NA
CDR3: CATRIDRATNEKLFF; DNA: TGTGCCACCAGAATTGACAGGGCAACTAATGAAAAACTGTTTTTT; V: TRBV15; J: TRBJ1-4; size: NA; D: TRBD1
CDR3: CASRAGIGPNTEAFF; DNA: TGTGCCAGCAGAGCCGGTATAGGCCCGAACACTGAAGCTTTCTTT; V: TRBV7-3; J: TRBJ1-1; size: NA; D: NA
CDR3: CASSLSLDRPQHF; DNA: TGTGCCAGCAGTTTATCCCTCGACCGGCCCCAGCATTTT; V: TRBV28; J: TRBJ1-5; size: NA; D: NA
CDR3: CASAEQGGSYEQYF; DNA: TGCGCCAGTGCGGAACAGGGGGGCTCCTACGAGCAGTACTTC; V: TRBV5-1; J: TRBJ2-7; size: NA; D: TRBD1
CDR3: CASSIRTGGIEAFF; DNA: TGCGCCAGCAGCATACGGACAGGGGGCATTGAAGCTTTCTTT; V: TRBV5-1; J: TRBJ1-1; size: NA; D: TRBD1
CDR3: CASSSGLAGVTDTQYF; DNA: TGTGCCAGCAGCTCGGGACTAGCGGGAGTTACAGATACGCAGTATTTT; V: TRBV11-2; J: TRBJ2-3; size: few; D: TRBD2
CDR3: CASNFPGQPQHF; DNA: TGTGCCAGCAACTTCCCTGGCCAGCCCCAGCATTTT; V: TRBV6-5; J: TRBJ1-5; size: NA; D: NA
CDR3: CASSEPSYEQYF; DNA: TGTGCCAGCAGTGAACCCTCCTACGAGCAGTACTTC; V: TRBV2; J: TRBJ2-7; size: NA; D: NA
CDR3: CASSLGGGSGNTIYF; DNA: TGTGCCAGCAGCTTAGGGGGGGGATCTGGAAACACCATATATTTT; V: TRBV7-2; J: TRBJ1-3; size: NA; D: NA
CDR3: CASSQTGGLTDTQYF; DNA: TGTGCCAGCAGCCAGACAGGGGGTCTCACAGATACGCAGTATTTT; V: TRBV11-2; J: TRBJ2-3; size: NA; D: TRBD1
CDR3: CASQIAGGTYNEQFF; DNA: TGTGCCAGCCAGATAGCGGGGGGTACCTACAATGAGCAGTTCTTC; V: TRBV6-5; J: TRBJ2-1; size: NA; D: TRBD2